The clone carrying this T cell receptor beta chain was seen repeatedly, ten times or more. The antigen remains unidentified. Unique molecular identifiers were affixed to single, distinct cDNA molecules. TCRdb passed the 5' RACE reads through MiXCR, listing each CDR3 protein once. Of some 19,000 distinct CDR3 sequences listed, around 4.2% are singletons. These data are taken from a study of early T cells in non-severe SARS-CoV-2 infection. Study background: Chains were not paired, and sequencing was done on bulk RNA from unsorted whole blood. Study-level findings and limits: There was a bias toward anti-spike CD8 responses in VDJdb matching, which missed private and CD4 specificities.

The germline V gene has CDR1 DFQATT and CDR2 SNEGSKA (reference sequence). This CDR3 is 11 amino acids long. The ends lost 5 bases at V and 6 bases at J; junction bases unmatched: 1. Sequences were obtained from whole blood. This TCR came from an adult who was a healthcare worker with PCR-confirmed SARS-CoV-2 infection or an uninfected control (not recorded which). The chain couples TRBV20-1 to TRBJ1-2, with TRBD1 matching over 9 bases. CDR3 sequence: CSAWTGDGYTF. Here the CDR3 DNA reads TGCAGTGCTTGGACAGGGGATGGCTACACCTTC.